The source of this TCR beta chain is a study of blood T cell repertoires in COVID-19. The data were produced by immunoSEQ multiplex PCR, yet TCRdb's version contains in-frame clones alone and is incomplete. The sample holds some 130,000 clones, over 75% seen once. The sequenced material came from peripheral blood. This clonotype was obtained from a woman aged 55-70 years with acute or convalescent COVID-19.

Here the CDR3 reads CASSQGRGREGSTGELFF. CDR3 DNA: TGTGCCAGCAGCCAAGGAAGAGGGCGGGAGGGGAGCACCGGGGAGCTGTTTTTT. The chain is built from TRBV3-1 (or the pseudogene TRBV3-2) and TRBJ2-2; 9 bases map to TRBD2. The CDR3 sequence is 18 residues long. V lost 1 base to trimming and J lost 4 bases; unmatched junction nucleotides: 10. CDR1 and CDR2 (germline): LGHDT, YNNKEL (reference sequence).